A selection of T cell receptor beta chains follows, all from one sample in a study of lymphopenia after photon versus proton radiotherapy. Sequencing used immunoSEQ multiplex PCR; TCRdb keeps in-frame clones, though not all of them. The table has approximately 24,000 clones, 90% seen once. The specimen was peripheral blood, collected from a patient treated with photon-based radiotherapy. The receptors were sampled from a woman in her forties or fifties with cholangiocarcinoma. Both conserved end residues are part of each CDR3. Fields, in order: J gene, D gene, V gene, clone size, CDR3 DNA, CDR3 protein. D genes are given only for firm matches. The size entry is marked missing in some rows and otherwise reads once, few, many or a size class.

TRBJ2-5,.,TRBV7-9,.,TGTGCCAGCAGCACAGTAGAGACCCAGTACTTC,CASSTVETQYF
TRBJ2-7,TRBD1,TRBV6-5,once,TGTGCCAGCAGTTACTCGAGTTTAGGGGGCGGCGAGCAGTACTTC,CASSYSSLGGGEQYF
TRBJ2-3,.,TRBV7-9,.,TGTGCCAGCAGCTCGTCAGGGTATACGCAGTATTTT,CASSSSGYTQYF
TRBJ2-7,.,TRBV7-8,few,TGTGCCAGCAGCCCGACCGGGGGACAGAACTACGAGCAGTACTTC,CASSPTGGQNYEQYF
TRBJ2-5,.,TRBV5-1,once,TGCGCCAGCAGCTTGCAGGGGGAGACCCAGTACTTC,CASSLQGETQYF
TRBJ1-1,.,TRBV6-1,.,TGTGCCAGCCGCTACCCAGCTGAAGCTTTCTTT,CASRYPAEAFF
TRBJ1-5,.,TRBV19,.,TGTGCCAGTAGTTGGGAGATCAATCAGCCCCAGCATTTT,CASSWEINQPQHF
TRBJ1-2,.,TRBV11-2,.,TGTGCCAGCAGCTTAGCCGAGAAGGCAGCCATCTATGGCTACACCTTC,CASSLAEKAAIYGYTF
TRBJ1-1,TRBD1,TRBV19,.,TGTGCCAGTCAAGACAGGGGCGACCTCATGAACACTGAAGCTTTCTTT,CASQDRGDLMNTEAFF
TRBJ1-1,TRBD1,TRBV11-2,.,TGTGCCAGCAGTCTTCAAGGACAGGGGCTCAACACTGAAGCTTTCTTT,CASSLQGQGLNTEAFF
TRBJ2-7,TRBD1,TRBV11-2,.,TGTGCCAGCAGACCGGGGACAGGTCTTATTCCATATCACGAGCAGTACTTC,CASRPGTGLIPYHEQYF
TRBJ1-5,TRBD1,TRBV19,.,TGTGCCAGTAGTTACGGGACAGAAGGCAATCAGCCCCAGCATTTT,CASSYGTEGNQPQHF
TRBJ2-2,TRBD1,TRBV7-9,.,TGTGCCAGCAGCTTTCCCGGGACAGGGAAAACCGGGGAGCTGTTTTTT,CASSFPGTGKTGELFF
TRBJ2-7,.,TRBV10-3,.,TGTGCCAGCAAAGCCGGGATGTTGGGCTACGAGCAGTACTTC,CASKAGMLGYEQYF
TRBJ1-2,.,TRBV13,.,TGTGCCAGCAGCTCCTCCAGGGTTAACTATGGCTACACCTTC,CASSSSRVNYGYTF
TRBJ1-1,.,TRBV27,.,TGTGCCAGCCGCCTCGGGGGGGAGGGCACTGAAGCTTTCTTT,CASRLGGEGTEAFF
TRBJ2-5,.,TRBV10-2,few,TGCGCCAGCACCGGCTACGGGGGAGGTGGAGAGACCCAGTACTTC,CASTGYGGGGETQYF
TRBJ2-6,.,TRBV19,.,TGTGCCAGTAGTGATGGAGCGGTTTCGGATACTGGGGCCAACGTCCTGACTTTC,CASSDGAVSDTGANVLTF
TRBJ1-5,.,TRBV30,.,TGTGCCTGTCAGGCCGGGGGCAATCAGCCCCAGCATTTT,CACQAGGNQPQHF
TRBJ1-5,.,TRBV19,.,TGTGCCAGTAGCTTAGGTACTCTTAGCACAGATACGCAGCATTTT,CASSLGTLSTDTQHF
TRBJ2-5,.,TRBV7-8,.,TGTGCCAGCAGCTTAGCCTACAGGGTGAACCCAAAAGAGACCCAGTACTTC,CASSLAYRVNPKETQYF
TRBJ2-1,.,TRBV7-9,.,TGTGCCATCAGGTGGACCTCCTACAATGAGCAGTTCTTC,CAIRWTSYNEQFF
TRBJ2-1,TRBD2,TRBV4-1,.,TGCGCCAGCAGCCAAGACGGCGAGGGACTAGCGGGGAATGAGCAGTTCTTC,CASSQDGEGLAGNEQFF
TRBJ1-4,.,TRBV27,.,TGTGCCAGCAGCCGTCAGAATGGGGCTTTGAATGAAAAACTGTTTTTT,CASSRQNGALNEKLFF
TRBJ1-2,TRBD1,TRBV2,.,TGTGCCACGACGGGACAGTTAGTCTATGGCTACACCTTC,CATTGQLVYGYTF
TRBJ1-1,.,TRBV18,.,TGTGCCAGCTCTCTCAAAGTAACAGGAGACACTGAAGCTTTCTTT,CASSLKVTGDTEAFF
TRBJ1-2,TRBD1,TRBV12-5,.,TGTGCTAGTGGTTCCCGGGACAGGGGCTATGGCTACACCTTC,CASGSRDRGYGYTF
TRBJ1-5,TRBD1,TRBV19,.,TGTGCCAGTAAGAGGGGGACAGGGTATTCGTTTGGCAATCAGCCCCAGCATTTT,CASKRGTGYSFGNQPQHF
TRBJ2-3,.,TRBV19,.,TGTGCCAGTAGTATCGGGGGGCAAGGACGCCGCACGCAGTATTTT,CASSIGGQGRRTQYF
TRBJ2-7,.,TRBV19,.,TGTGCCAGGGACACCTACTACTACGAGCAGTACTTC,CARDTYYYEQYF
TRBJ1-3,.,TRBV5-8,.,TGTGCCAGCAGCGGGCGTGGAAACACCATATATTTT,CASSGRGNTIYF
TRBJ2-7,.,TRBV5-5,.,TGTGCCAGCAGCGGGAGGACGGGGCTATACGAGCAGTACTTC,CASSGRTGLYEQYF
TRBJ2-1,.,TRBV4-1,.,TGCGCCAGCAGCCAAGATGGCAGGGTTTACAATGAGCAGTTCTTC,CASSQDGRVYNEQFF
TRBJ1-2,.,TRBV10-3,.,TGTGCCATCAGTGAGTCCGGGGCGGGTGGCTACACCTTC,CAISESGAGGYTF
TRBJ1-1,.,TRBV5-1,.,TGCGCCAGCAGCTTGCACGGATCGGAGAACACTGAAGCTTTCTTT,CASSLHGSENTEAFF
TRBJ2-2,.,TRBV6-5,.,TGTGCCAGCAGTTCCACAACCGGGGAGCTGTTTTTT,CASSSTTGELFF
TRBJ2-1,TRBD1,TRBV10-1,.,TGCGCCAGCAGTGAGGACAGGGTCTCCTACAATGAGCAGTTCTTC,CASSEDRVSYNEQFF